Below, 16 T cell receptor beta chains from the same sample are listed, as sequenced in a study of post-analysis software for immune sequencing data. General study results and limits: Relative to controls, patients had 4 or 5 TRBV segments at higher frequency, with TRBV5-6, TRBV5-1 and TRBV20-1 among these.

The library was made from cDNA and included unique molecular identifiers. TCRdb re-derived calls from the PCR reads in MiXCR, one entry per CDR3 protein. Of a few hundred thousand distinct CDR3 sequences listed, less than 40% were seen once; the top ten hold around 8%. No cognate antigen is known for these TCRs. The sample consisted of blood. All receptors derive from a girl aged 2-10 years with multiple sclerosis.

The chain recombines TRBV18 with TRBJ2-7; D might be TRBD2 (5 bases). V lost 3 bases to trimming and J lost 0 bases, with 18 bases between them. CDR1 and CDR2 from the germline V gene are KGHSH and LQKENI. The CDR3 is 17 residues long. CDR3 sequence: CASSPAGIYFSSYEQYF. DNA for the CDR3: TGTGCCAGCTCACCGGCGGGCATCTACTTCTCCTCCTACGAGCAGTACTTC.

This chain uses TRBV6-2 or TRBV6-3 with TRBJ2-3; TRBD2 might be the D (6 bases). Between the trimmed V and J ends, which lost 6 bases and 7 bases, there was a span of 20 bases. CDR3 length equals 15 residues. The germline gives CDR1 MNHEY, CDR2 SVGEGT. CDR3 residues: CASRGLQLTPNTQYF. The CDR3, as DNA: TGTGCCAGCAGGGGACTCCAGCTAACGCCGAATACGCAGTATTTT.

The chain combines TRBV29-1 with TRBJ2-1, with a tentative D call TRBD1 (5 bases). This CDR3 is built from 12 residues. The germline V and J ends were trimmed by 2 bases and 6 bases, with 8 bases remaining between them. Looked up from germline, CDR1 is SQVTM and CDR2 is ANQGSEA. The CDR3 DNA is TGCAGCGTTGAATTGGACACCAATGAGCAGTTCTTC. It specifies CSVELDTNEQFF.

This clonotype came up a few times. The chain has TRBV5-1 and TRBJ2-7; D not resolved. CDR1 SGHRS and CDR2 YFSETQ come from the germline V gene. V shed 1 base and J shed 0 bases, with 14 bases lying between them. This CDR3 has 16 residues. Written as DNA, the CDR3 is TGCGCCAGCAGCTTGATTTTTGGACCTTCCTCCTACGAGCAGTACTTC. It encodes CASSLIFGPSSYEQYF.

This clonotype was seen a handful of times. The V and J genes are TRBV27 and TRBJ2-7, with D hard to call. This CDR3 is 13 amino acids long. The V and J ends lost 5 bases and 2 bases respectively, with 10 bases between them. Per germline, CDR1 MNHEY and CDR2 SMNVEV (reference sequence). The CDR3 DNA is TGTGCCAGCAGTATACGGTCCACCTACGAGCAGTACTTC. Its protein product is CASSIRSTYEQYF.

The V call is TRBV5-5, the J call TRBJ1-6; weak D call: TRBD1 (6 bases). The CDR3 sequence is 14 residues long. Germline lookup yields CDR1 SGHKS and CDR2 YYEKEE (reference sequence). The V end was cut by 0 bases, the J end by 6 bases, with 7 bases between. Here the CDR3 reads CASSLGTANSPLHF. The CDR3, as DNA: TGTGCCAGCAGCTTGGGGACAGCTAATTCACCCCTCCACTTT.

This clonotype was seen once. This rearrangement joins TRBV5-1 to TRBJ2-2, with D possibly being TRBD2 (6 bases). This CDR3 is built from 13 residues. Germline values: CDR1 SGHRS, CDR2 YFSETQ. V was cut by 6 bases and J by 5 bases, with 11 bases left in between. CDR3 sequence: CASTSGGTGELFF. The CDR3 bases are TGCGCCAGCACCAGTGGGGGGACCGGGGAGCTGTTTTTT.

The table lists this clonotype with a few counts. CDR3 sequence reads: CASSLQGGSKETQYF. For the CDR3, the DNA is TGTGCCAGCAGCCTGCAGGGTGGTTCAAAAGAGACCCAGTACTTC. V and J are TRBV7-3 and TRBJ2-5, with TRBD1 as a possible D gene (5 bases). The germline V and J ends were trimmed by 5 bases and 3 bases, with 16 bases remaining between them. Germline loops: CDR1 SGHTA, CDR2 FQGTGA. The CDR3 consists of 15 residues.

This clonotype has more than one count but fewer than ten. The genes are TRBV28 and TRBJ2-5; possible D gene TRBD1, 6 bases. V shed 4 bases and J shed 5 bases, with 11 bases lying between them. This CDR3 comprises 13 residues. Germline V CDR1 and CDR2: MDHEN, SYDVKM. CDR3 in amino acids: CASSSTGLETQYF. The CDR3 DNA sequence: TGTGCCAGCAGTTCAACAGGGTTGGAGACCCAGTACTTC. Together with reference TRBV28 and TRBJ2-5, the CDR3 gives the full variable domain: DVKVTQSSRYLVKRTGEKVFLECVQDMDHENMFWYRQDPGLGLRLIYFSYDVKMKEKGDIPEGYSVSREKKERFSLILESASTNQTSMYLCASSSTGLETQYFGPGTRLLVL.

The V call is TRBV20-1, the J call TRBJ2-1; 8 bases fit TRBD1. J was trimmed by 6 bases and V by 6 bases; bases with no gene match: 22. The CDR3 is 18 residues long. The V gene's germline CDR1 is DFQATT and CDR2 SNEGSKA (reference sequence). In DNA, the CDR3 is TGCAGTGCCGCGGGGACAGGTACAGGGAGAGTGGTGTCCAATGAGCAGTTCTTC. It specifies CSAAGTGTGRVVSNEQFF.

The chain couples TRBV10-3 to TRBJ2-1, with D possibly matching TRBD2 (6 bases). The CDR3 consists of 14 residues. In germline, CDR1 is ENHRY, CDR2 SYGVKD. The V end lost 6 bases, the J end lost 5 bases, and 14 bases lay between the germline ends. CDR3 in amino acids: CAISRGLSNNEQFF. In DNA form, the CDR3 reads TGTGCCATCAGCCGGGGACTTTCCAACAATGAGCAGTTCTTC.

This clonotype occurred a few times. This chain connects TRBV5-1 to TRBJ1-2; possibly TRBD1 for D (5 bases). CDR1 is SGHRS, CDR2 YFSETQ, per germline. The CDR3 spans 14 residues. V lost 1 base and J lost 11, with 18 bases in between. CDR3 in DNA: TGCGCCAGCAGCTTGAGGAGTCTGACAGAGGAGTACACCTTC. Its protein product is CASSLRSLTEEYTF.

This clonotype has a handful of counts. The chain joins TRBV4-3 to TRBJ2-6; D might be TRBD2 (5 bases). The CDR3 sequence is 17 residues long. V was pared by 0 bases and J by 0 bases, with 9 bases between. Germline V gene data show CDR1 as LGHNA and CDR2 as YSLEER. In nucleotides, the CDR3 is TGCGCCAGCAGCCAAGATTTAGCGCTCTCTGGGGCCAACGTCCTGACTTTC. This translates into CASSQDLALSGANVLTF.

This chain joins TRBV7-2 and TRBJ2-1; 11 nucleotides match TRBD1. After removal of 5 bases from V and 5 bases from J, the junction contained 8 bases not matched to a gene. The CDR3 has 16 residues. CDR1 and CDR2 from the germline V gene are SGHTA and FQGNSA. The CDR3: CASSRRTGGGNNEQFF. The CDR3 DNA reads TGTGCCAGCAGCAGAAGGACAGGGGGCGGGAACAATGAGCAGTTCTTC.

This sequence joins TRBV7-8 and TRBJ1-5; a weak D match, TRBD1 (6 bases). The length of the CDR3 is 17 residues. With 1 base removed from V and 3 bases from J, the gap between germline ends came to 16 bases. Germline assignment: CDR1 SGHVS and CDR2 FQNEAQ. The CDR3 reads CASSLVGTGSVNQPQHF. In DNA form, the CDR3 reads TGTGCCAGCAGCTTAGTAGGTACAGGGAGCGTCAATCAGCCCCAGCATTTT.

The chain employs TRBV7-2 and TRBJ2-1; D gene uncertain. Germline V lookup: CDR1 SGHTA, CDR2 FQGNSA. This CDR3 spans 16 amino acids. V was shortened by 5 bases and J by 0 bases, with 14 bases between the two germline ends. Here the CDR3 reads CASSRPGASSYNEQFF. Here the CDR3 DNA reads TGTGCCAGCAGCCGACCAGGCGCGAGCTCCTACAATGAGCAGTTCTTC. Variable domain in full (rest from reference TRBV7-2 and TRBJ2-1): GAGVSQSPSNKVTEKGKDVELRCDPISGHTALYWYRQSLGQGLEFLIYFQGNSAPDKSGLPSDRFSAERTGGSVSTLTIQRTQQEDSAVYLCASSRPGASSYNEQFFGPGTRLTVL.